This T cell receptor beta chain was captured in a study of T cell repertoires in cytomegalovirus infection. Study as a whole: Recently identified HLA-C-restricted CMV epitopes were used, and well-studied HLA-B-restricted CMV epitopes were used as well. Study results and caveats: Across the ex vivo response, the dominant clonotypes were HLA-C-restricted CMV-specific TCR beta clonotypes. Pooled public TCR beta family frequency picked out CMV carriers with the relevant HLA.

For this clonotype: Its target is not known.

Trimming left V 7 bases short and J 2 bases short, with 21 bases between. This CDR3 is built from 16 residues. Germline V gene sequence: CDR1 SNHLY, CDR2 FYNNEI. TCRdb re-analysed the reads in MiXCR, keeping a single row per CDR3 protein. The table includes a few hundred thousand distinct CDR3 sequences, approximately 30% detected once. The V gene is TRBV2, the J gene TRBJ2-7; tentatively, D is TRBD1 or TRBD2 (5 bases each). Sequenced material: cultured PBMCs, taken from culture after CMV antigen stimulation. This clonotype originated in a human donor in good health (CMV status not recorded). Some clones in this sample may be carry-over from other donors' samples. The CDR3 region is CASKVGLATIAYEQYF. CDR3 nucleotides: TGTGCCAGCAAGGTGGGGCTAGCTACCATAGCCTACGAGCAGTACTTC.